This T cell receptor beta chain was sequenced in a study of a mutant IDH1 vaccine in newly diagnosed glioma. As for the study in general: The vaccination schedule gave patients eight doses in weeks 1, 3, 5, 7, 11, 15, 19 and 23. Radiotherapy alone preceded vaccination by 4-6 weeks; alternatively, vaccination started with temozolomide cycles.

Points on this clone: Its target is unknown.

The repertoire was sequenced with immunoSEQ multiplex PCR; TCRdb's copy has only in-frame clones and lacks some. This table has tens of thousands of clones, around 82% appearing once. Time point given: week 5, during vaccination. Alongside topical imiquimod, each dose of vaccine comprised 300 ug of mutant IDH1 20-mer peptide. Trimming took 5 bases from V and 5 from J; bases not matched to a gene: 3. The CDR3 is made up of 12 amino acids. Germline V gives CDR1 MNHEY, CDR2 SVGAGI. The chain has TRBV6-5 and TRBJ2-7; 7 nucleotides align to TRBD2. The specimen comprised PBMCs, sampled from a glioma patient whose treatment included an IDH1 peptide vaccine. This sequence was found in a woman between 18 and 29 years old with glioma. Some clones in this sample may be carry-over from other donors' samples. CDR3 residues: CASSERGDEQYF. For the CDR3, the DNA is TGTGCCAGCAGTGAACGGGGGGACGAGCAGTACTTC.